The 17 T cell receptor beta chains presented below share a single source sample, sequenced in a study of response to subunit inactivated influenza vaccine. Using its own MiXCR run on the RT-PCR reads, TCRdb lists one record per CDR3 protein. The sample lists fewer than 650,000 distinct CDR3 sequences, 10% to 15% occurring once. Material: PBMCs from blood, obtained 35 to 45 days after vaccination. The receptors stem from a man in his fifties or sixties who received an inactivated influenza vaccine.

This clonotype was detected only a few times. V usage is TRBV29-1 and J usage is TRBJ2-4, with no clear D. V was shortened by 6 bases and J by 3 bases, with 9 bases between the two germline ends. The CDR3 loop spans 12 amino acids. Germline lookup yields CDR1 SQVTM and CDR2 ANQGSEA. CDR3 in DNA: TGCAGCGTAGTCGTCAACAAAAACATTCAGTACTTC. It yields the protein CSVVVNKNIQYF.

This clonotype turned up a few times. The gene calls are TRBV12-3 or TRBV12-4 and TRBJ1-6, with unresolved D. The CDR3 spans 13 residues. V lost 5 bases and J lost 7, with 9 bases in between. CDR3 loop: CASSPYLNSPLHF. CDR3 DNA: TGTGCCAGCAGTCCTTACTTGAATTCACCCCTCCACTTT.

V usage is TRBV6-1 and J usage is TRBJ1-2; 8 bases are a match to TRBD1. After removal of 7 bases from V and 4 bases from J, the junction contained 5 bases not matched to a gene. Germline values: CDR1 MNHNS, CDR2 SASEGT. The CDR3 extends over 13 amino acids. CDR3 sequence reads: CASTQGQVYGYTF. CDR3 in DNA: TGTGCCAGCACGCAGGGACAGGTCTATGGCTACACCTTC.

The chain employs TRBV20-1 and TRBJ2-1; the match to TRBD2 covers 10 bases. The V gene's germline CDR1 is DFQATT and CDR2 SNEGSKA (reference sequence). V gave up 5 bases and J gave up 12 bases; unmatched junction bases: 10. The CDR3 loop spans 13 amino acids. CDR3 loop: CSAGLAAMGGQFF. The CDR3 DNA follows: TGCAGTGCTGGACTAGCGGCCATGGGCGGGCAGTTCTTC.

DNA for the CDR3: TGCGCCAGCAGTGCACTAGCGCGGGAGGAGACCCAGTACTTC. Translating it yields CASSALAREETQYF. The rearrangement uses TRBV10-1 and TRBJ2-5; 7 bases line up with TRBD2. Per the germline V gene, CDR1 is WNHNN and CDR2 is SYGVQD (reference sequence). The CDR3 has 14 residues. V shed 4 bases, J shed 5 bases, and the junction held 7 bases outside the gene matches.

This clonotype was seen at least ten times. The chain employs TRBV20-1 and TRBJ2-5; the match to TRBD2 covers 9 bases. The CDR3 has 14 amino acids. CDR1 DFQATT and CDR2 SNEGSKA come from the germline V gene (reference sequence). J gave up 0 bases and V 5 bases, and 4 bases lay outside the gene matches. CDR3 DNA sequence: TGCAGTGCTCGGACTAGCGTGTACCAAGAGACCCAGTACTTC. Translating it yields CSARTSVYQETQYF.

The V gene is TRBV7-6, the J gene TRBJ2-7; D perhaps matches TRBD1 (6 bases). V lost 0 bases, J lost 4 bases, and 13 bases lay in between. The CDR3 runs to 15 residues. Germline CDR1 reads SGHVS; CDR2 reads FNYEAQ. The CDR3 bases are TGTGCCAGCAGCTTAGCACAGGGACGTTTGTACGAGCAGTACTTC. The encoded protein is CASSLAQGRLYEQYF.

The CDR3 protein is CASSLGTGYLEKLFF. The CDR3 DNA reads TGTGCCAGCAGTTTGGGGACAGGGTATTTAGAAAAACTGTTTTTT. The chain recombines TRBV12-3 or TRBV12-4 with TRBJ1-4; the match to TRBD1 covers 9 bases. V shed 3 bases and J 8 bases; nucleotides not matched to a gene: 7. CDR3 size: 15 residues.

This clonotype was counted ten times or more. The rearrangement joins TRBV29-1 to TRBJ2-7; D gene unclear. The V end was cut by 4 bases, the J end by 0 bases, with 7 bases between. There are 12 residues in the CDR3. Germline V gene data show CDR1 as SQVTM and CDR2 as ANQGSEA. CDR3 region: CSVVVSSYEQYF. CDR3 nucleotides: TGCAGCGTTGTTGTTAGCTCCTACGAGCAGTACTTC.

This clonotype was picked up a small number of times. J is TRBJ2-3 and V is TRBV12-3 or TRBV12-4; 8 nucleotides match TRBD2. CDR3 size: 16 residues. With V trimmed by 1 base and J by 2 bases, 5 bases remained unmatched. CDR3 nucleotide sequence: TGTGCCAGCAGTTTAGTGGCGGGAGGCTACACAGATACGCAGTATTTT. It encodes CASSLVAGGYTDTQYF.

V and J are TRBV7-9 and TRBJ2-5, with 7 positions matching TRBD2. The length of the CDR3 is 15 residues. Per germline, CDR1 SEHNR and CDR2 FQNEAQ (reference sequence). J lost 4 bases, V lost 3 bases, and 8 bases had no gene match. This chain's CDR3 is CASSLEGGPIETQYF. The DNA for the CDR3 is TGTGCCAGCAGCTTGGAGGGAGGGCCAATAGAGACCCAGTACTTC.

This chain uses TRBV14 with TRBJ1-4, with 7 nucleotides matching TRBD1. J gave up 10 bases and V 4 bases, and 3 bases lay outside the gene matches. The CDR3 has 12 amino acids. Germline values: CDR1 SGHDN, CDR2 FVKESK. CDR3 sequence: CASSLTGAKLFF. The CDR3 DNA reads TGTGCCAGCAGCCTCACAGGGGCAAAACTGTTTTTT.

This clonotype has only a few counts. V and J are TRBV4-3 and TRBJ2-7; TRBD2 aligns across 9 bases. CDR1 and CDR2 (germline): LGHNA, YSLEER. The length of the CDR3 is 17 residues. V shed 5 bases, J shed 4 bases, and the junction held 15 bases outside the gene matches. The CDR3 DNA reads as TGCGCCAGCAGCTTAGGAGTAAATAGCGGGGGCGTTTACGAGCAGTACTTC. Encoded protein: CASSLGVNSGGVYEQYF.

The CDR3, as DNA: TGTGCCAGCAGACCCGAGGCACTAGCCAAAAACATTCAGTACTTC. It encodes CASRPEALAKNIQYF. V usage is TRBV2 and J usage is TRBJ2-4; D not certain. Germline-derived CDR1 and CDR2 are SNHLY and FYNNEI. The CDR3 spans 15 residues. Trimming cost V 6 bases and J 0 bases, with 12 bases left between them.

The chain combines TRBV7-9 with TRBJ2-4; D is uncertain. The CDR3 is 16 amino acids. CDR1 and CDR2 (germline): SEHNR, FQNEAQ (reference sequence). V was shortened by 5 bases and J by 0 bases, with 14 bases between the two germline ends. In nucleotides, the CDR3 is TGTGCCAGCAGCCCTAGACCTGTATCAGCCAAAAACATTCAGTACTTC. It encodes CASSPRPVSAKNIQYF.

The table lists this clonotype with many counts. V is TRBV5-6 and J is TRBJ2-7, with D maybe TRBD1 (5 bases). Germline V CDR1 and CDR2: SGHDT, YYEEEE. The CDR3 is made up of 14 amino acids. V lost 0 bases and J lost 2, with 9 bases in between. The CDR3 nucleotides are TGTGCCAGCAGCTTGGTGGGCAGGGCCTACGAGCAGTACTTC. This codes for CASSLVGRAYEQYF.

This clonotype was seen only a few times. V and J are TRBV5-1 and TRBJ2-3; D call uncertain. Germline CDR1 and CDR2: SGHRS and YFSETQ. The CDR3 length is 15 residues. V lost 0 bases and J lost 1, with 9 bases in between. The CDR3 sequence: CASSLEVAGTDTQYF. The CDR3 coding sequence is TGCGCCAGCAGCTTGGAAGTGGCCGGCACAGATACGCAGTATTTT.